These 17 T cell receptor beta chains originate from one sample sequenced in a study of blood T cells in healthy people across ages. A second PCR of roughly 7 to 11 cycles used a sample-barcoded 5' primer and a J-beta primer mix. One entry per CDR3 protein results from TCRdb running MiXCR on the 5' RACE reads. The table shows around 1,500,000 distinct CDR3 sequences, with 42% occurring only once. The sample taken for sequencing was blood. The receptors come from a woman aged 18-29 years in good health.

This clonotype was recorded a few times. The chain has TRBV20-1 and TRBJ2-4; 9 bases match TRBD1. The CDR3 loop spans 14 amino acids. Germline V gene sequence: CDR1 DFQATT, CDR2 SNEGSKA (reference sequence). The V and J ends lost 4 bases and 10 bases, in that order; junction bases with no gene match: 11. The CDR3 here is CSATSPDRGGIQYF. CDR3 nucleotides: TGCAGTGCTACCTCCCCGGACAGGGGTGGAATTCAGTACTTC.

At least ten counts were recorded for this clonotype. For the CDR3, the DNA is TGTGCCAGCAGTTGGACAGCCTCCACAGATACGCAGTATTTT. Translation gives CASSWTASTDTQYF. The chain uses TRBV12-3 or TRBV12-4 and TRBJ2-3; TRBD1 might be the D (6 bases). The V and J ends lost 4 bases and 2 bases respectively, with 10 bases between them. This CDR3 spans 14 amino acids.

This clonotype has a handful of counts. V and J are TRBV12-3 or TRBV12-4 and TRBJ1-6, with a possible D match to TRBD1 (5 bases). This CDR3 region has 14 residues. The V gene lost 6 bases and the J gene lost 7 bases, with 13 bases spanning the gap. The DNA for the CDR3 is TGTGCCAGCAGCCCGGGACTTCAAAATTCACCCCTCCACTTT. This codes for CASSPGLQNSPLHF.

V gene TRBV12-3 or TRBV12-4 combines with J gene TRBJ1-1; D unclear. Trimming took off 6 bases at V and 4 bases at J, with 15 bases between the two ends. This CDR3 is built from 14 residues. The chain's CDR3 is CASSYFDLGTEAFF. In DNA form, the CDR3 reads TGTGCCAGCAGCTATTTTGACCTGGGCACTGAAGCTTTCTTT.

This clonotype was recorded a few times. The chain combines TRBV10-1 with TRBJ1-2, with D maybe TRBD1 (6 bases). V lost 2 bases and J lost 8, with 21 bases in between. This CDR3 has 16 amino acids. Germline V lookup: CDR1 WNHNN, CDR2 SYGVQD (reference sequence). CDR3 coding DNA: TGCGCCAGCAGTGAGGCTGATGGGACACGTTTAAGGGGCTACACCTTC. Protein: CASSEADGTRLRGYTF.

This chain joins TRBV25-1 and TRBJ2-3; 8 bases agree with TRBD2. The CDR3 contains 13 residues. Germline CDR1 and CDR2: MGHDK and SYGVNS. V gave up 6 bases and J gave up 6 bases; unmatched junction bases: 5. CDR3 region: CASRKTSADTQYF. In nucleotides, the CDR3 is TGTGCCAGCAGGAAGACTAGCGCGGATACGCAGTATTTT.

The rearrangement uses TRBV7-9 and TRBJ1-1, with D possibly matching TRBD1 (5 bases). The germline V gene encodes CDR1 SEHNR and CDR2 FQNEAQ (reference sequence). CDR3 size: 15 residues. Between the trimmed V and J ends, which lost 4 bases and 3 bases, there was a span of 15 bases. CDR3 protein: CASSSQGGEDTEAFF. The CDR3 nucleotides are TGTGCCAGCAGCTCTCAAGGAGGGGAGGACACTGAAGCTTTCTTT.

This clonotype turned up a few times. V and J are TRBV20-1 and TRBJ2-7, with 8 bases that match TRBD1. The V gene end was trimmed by 6 bases and the J gene end by 4 bases; junction bases not matched to a gene: 11. Germline V gives CDR1 DFQATT, CDR2 SNEGSKA (reference sequence). The length of the CDR3 is 14 residues. The CDR3 DNA follows: TGCAGTGCCCGGGAAGCAGGGGGCGCGTACGAGCAGTACTTC. Its protein is CSAREAGGAYEQYF.

This clonotype was counted ten times or more. The chain recombines TRBV27 with TRBJ1-2; D is undetermined. V lost 7 bases and J lost 2, with 14 bases in between. The length of the CDR3 is 14 residues. Germline V gene data show CDR1 as MNHEY and CDR2 as SMNVEV (reference sequence). The CDR3 protein is CASTRGPENYGYTF. CDR3 coding DNA: TGTGCCAGCACCCGAGGGCCGGAAAACTATGGCTACACCTTC.

As concerns this clonotype: Sequence at one end of the junction differs from germline and may be a read error. The CDR3 loop is CAGSYSGLAGIYNEQFF. In DNA form, the CDR3 reads TGTGCCGGCAGTTACTCGGGTCTAGCGGGGATCTACAATGAGCAGTTCTTC. The chain links TRBV6-2 or TRBV6-3 to TRBJ2-1, with 9 bases fitting TRBD2. Germline CDR1 MNHEY, CDR2 SVGEGT. The length of the CDR3 is 17 residues.

This sequence joins TRBV12-3 or TRBV12-4 and TRBJ1-1, with 12 nucleotides matching TRBD1. Unmatched junction bases numbered 10, after V lost 6 bases and J lost 5 bases. The CDR3 totals 16 residues. The CDR3 region has the DNA TGTGCCAGCAGCCTTTGGGACAGGGGGCGCGAGACTGAAGCTTTCTTT. The encoded protein is CASSLWDRGRETEAFF.

The chain recombines TRBV11-2 with TRBJ1-1; 8 nucleotides line up with TRBD1. The ends lost 1 base at V and 0 bases at J; junction bases unmatched: 10. CDR1 SGHAT and CDR2 FQNNGV come from the germline V gene. The CDR3 is 18 amino acids. The CDR3 DNA sequence: TGTGCCAGCAGCTTAGGCTTCCCACGACAGGGGCTGAACACTGAAGCTTTCTTT. Translated, it gives CASSLGFPRQGLNTEAFF.

The chain carries TRBV5-1 and TRBJ1-5; D unresolved. Germline V CDR1 and CDR2: SGHRS, YFSETQ. This CDR3 spans 14 amino acids. V lost 4 bases to trimming and J lost 7 bases, with 15 bases between them. Here the CDR3 reads CASSGVGGSQPQHF. The DNA for the CDR3 is TGCGCCAGCAGCGGGGTGGGAGGGAGCCAGCCCCAGCATTTT.

This clonotype was detected only once. This chain links TRBV7-9 with TRBJ2-3, with D unclear. The CDR3 runs to 13 residues. Germline CDR1 is SEHNR and CDR2 is FQNEAQ (reference sequence). Trimming shortened V by 4 bases and J by 6 bases, and 11 bases separated the two germline ends. CDR3: CASSWTPGDTQYF. CDR3 DNA sequence: TGTGCCAGCAGCTGGACCCCTGGTGATACGCAGTATTTT.

The chain has TRBV12-1 and TRBJ2-1; TRBD2, the table's D call, was not compared with the DNA. TRBV12-1 is tagged as a pseudogene. The CDR3 is made up of 16 amino acids. DNA for the CDR3: TGTGCCAGCAGCCCCGGGACTAGCGGGATATTTAGGGAGCAGTTCTTC. Amino acid sequence: CASSPGTSGIFREQFF.

V usage is TRBV20-1 and J usage is TRBJ2-1, with TRBD2 as a possible D gene (5 bases). Per the germline V gene, CDR1 is DFQATT and CDR2 is SNEGSKA (reference sequence). This CDR3 contains 15 residues. The V end lost 3 bases, the J end lost 0 bases, and 12 bases lay between the germline ends. This chain's CDR3 is CSARSSGDSYNEQFF. CDR3 DNA: TGCAGTGCTAGGTCATCCGGGGACTCCTACAATGAGCAGTTCTTC.

The rearrangement links TRBV3-1 to TRBJ1-2, with D possibly TRBD1 on 6 matching bases. The ends were cut back, 4 bases at V and 4 bases at J, with 19 bases in the middle. The CDR3 consists of 16 residues. Looked up from germline, CDR1 is LGHDT and CDR2 is YNNKEL (reference sequence). The CDR3 is CASSLPGQFLSYGYTF. CDR3 sequence (DNA): TGTGCCAGCAGCCTACCTGGACAGTTCCTATCCTATGGCTACACCTTC.